The entry below describes one T cell receptor beta chain. The CDR3 loop spans 12 amino acids. The V and J ends lost 3 bases and 8 bases respectively, with 8 bases between them. Germline V lookup: CDR1 SGHRS, CDR2 YFSETQ. Original processing methods: Reference gene primer amplification in the assay estimated nucleated cell counts. Produced via immunoSEQ multiplex PCR; TCRdb's table is partial and in-frame only. V, J and clone size reflect that table, while D and trimming were determined from the DNA. The sample lists tens of thousands of clones, over 80% occurring once. This record comes from a study of blood T cell repertoires in COVID-19. Study in general: Samples representing acute and convalescent COVID-19 were sourced from the United States, Italy and Spain. T cells, B-cell-depleted T cells, or PBMCs provided the cDNA or gDNA that served as material.

V is TRBV5-1 and J is TRBJ2-2, with D perhaps matching TRBD2 (6 bases). Sequencing was done on a sample of peripheral blood. The receptor was isolated from a man aged 40-49 years with acute or convalescent COVID-19. CDR3 coding DNA: TGCGCCAGCAGCTGGGGGGATGGGGAGCTGTTTTTT. Its translation is CASSWGDGELFF.